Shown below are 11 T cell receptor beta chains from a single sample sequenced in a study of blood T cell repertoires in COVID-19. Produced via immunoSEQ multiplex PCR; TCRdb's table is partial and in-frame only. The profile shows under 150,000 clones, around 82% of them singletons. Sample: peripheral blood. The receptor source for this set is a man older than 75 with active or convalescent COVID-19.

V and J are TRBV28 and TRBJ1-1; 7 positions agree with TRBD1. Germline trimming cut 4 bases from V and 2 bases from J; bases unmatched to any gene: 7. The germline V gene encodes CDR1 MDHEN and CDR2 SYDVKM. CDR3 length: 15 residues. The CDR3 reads CASSYLGTVNTEAFF. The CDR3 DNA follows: TGTGCCAGCAGTTACCTTGGGACAGTAAACACTGAAGCTTTCTTT.

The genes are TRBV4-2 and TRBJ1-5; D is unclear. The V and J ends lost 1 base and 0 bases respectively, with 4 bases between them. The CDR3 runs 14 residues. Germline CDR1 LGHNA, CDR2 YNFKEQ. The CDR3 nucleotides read TGTGCCAGCAGCCAAGGGCATAGCAATCAGCCCCAGCATTTT. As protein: CASSQGHSNQPQHF.

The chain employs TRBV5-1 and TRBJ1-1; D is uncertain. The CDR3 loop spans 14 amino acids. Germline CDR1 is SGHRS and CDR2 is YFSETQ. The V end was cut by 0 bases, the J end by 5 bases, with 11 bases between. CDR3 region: CASSLDGSGTEAFF. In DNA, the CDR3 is TGCGCCAGCAGCTTGGACGGGTCGGGGACTGAAGCTTTCTTT.

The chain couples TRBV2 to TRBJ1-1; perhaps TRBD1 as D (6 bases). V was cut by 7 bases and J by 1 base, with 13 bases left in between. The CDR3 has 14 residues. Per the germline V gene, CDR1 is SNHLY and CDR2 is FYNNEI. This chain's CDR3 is CASTALGGNTEAFF. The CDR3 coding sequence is TGTGCCAGCACCGCCTTAGGGGGGAACACTGAAGCTTTCTTT.

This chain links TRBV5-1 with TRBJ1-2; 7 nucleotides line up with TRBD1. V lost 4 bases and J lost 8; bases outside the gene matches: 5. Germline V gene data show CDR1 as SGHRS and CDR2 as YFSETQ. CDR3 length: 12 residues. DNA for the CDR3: TGCGCCAGCAGCCTGGACAGGTCCGGCTACACCTTC. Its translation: CASSLDRSGYTF.

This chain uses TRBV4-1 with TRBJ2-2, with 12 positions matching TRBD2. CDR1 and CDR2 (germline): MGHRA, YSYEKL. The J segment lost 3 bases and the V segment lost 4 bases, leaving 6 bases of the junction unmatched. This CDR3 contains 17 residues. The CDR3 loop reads CASSRSSGGADTGELFF. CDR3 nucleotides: TGCGCCAGCAGCCGGTCTAGCGGGGGGGCCGACACCGGGGAGCTGTTTTTT.

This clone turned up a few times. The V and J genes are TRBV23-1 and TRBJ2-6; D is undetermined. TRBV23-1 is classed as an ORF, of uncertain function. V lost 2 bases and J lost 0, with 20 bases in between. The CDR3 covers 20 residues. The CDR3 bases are TGCGCCAGCAGTCAAATGGGCAACATGTCCTTCGACTCTGGGGCCAACGTCCTGACTTTC. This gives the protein CASSQMGNMSFDSGANVLTF.

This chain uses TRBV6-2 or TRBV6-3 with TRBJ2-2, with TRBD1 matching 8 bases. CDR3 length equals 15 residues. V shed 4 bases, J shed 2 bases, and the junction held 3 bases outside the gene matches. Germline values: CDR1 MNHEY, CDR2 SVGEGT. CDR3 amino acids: CASSSGQGNTGELFF. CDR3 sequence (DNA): TGTGCCAGCAGTTCTGGACAGGGTAACACCGGGGAGCTGTTTTTT.

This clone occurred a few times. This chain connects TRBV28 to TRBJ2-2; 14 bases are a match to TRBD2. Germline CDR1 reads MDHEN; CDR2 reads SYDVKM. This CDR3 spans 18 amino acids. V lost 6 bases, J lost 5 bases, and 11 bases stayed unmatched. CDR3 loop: CASRPGLAGATLTGELFF. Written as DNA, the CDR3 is TGTGCCAGCAGACCGGGACTAGCGGGGGCCACGTTGACCGGGGAGCTGTTTTTT.

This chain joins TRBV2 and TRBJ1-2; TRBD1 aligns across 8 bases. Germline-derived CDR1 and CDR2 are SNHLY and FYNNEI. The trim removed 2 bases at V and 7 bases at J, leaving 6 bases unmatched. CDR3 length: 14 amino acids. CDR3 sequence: CASSETQGAGGYTF. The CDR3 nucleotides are TGTGCCAGCAGTGAAACCCAGGGGGCCGGTGGCTACACCTTC.

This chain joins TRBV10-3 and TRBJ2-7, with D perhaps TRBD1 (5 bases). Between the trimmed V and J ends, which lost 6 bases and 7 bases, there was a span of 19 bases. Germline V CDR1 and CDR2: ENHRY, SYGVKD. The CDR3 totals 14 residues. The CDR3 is CAIRKRQGIGEQYF. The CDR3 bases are TGTGCCATCAGGAAAAGGCAGGGTATTGGGGAGCAGTACTTC.